This T cell receptor beta chain was captured in a study of CXCR3-negative and CXCR3-positive naive CD8 T cells. Notes on the study in general: CXCR3-positive naive cells had TRB CDR3s that were more hydrophobic than CXCR3-negative naive cells had. Each naive subset displayed comparably high diversity, whereas memory CD8+ cells displayed much lower diversity. The TRBV-TRBJ usage of naive CXCR3-negative and CXCR3-positive cells was similar, but that of memory cells differed.

In regard to this clonotype: Its antigen is unknown.

The sorter processed each CD8+ T cell subset in triplicate at some 330,000 cells apiece. Identification of naive CD8+ T cells rested on CD45RO-CCR7+CD27+CD95- status. Libraries were UMI-labeled 5' RACE TRB cDNA. TCRdb reanalyzed the 5' RACE reads, giving one entry per CDR3 protein sequence and no DNA. Recorded for this sample: 55,000 to 75,000 distinct CDR3 sequences. The CDR3 has 13 amino acids. Germline CDR1 and CDR2: SSHAT and FNYEAQ (reference sequence). Source material: naive CXCR3+ CD8+ T cells from blood. Subset noted: CD45RO-CCR7+CD27+CD95- naive CD8+ T cells expressing CXCR3 (TNR3+). V is TRBV7-7 and J is TRBJ1-1. The origin of this receptor is a human donor in good health. Some clones in this sample may be carry-over from other donors' samples. CDR3: CASSQVPNTEAFF.